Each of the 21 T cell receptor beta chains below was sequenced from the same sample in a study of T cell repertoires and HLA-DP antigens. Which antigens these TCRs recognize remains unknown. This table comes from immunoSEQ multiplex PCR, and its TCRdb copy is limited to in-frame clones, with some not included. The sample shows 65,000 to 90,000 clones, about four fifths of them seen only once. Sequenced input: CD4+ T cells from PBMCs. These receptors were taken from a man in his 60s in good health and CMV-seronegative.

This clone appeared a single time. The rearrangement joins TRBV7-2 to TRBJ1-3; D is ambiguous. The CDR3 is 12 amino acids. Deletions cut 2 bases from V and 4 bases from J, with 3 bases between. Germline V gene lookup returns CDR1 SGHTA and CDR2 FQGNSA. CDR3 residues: CASSLPGNTIYF. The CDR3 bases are TGTGCCAGCAGCTTACCCGGAAACACCATATATTTT. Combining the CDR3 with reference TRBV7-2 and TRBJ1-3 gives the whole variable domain GAGVSQSPSNKVTEKGKDVELRCDPISGHTALYWYRQSLGQGLEFLIYFQGNSAPDKSGLPSDRFSAERTGGSVSTLTIQRTQQEDSAVYLCASSLPGNTIYFGEGSWLTVV.

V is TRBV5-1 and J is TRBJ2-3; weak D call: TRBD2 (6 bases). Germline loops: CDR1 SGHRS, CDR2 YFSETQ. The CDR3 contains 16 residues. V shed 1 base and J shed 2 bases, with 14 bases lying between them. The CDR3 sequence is CASSLIFAGNTDTQYF. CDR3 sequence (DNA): TGCGCCAGCAGCTTGATTTTCGCGGGGAACACAGATACGCAGTATTTT.

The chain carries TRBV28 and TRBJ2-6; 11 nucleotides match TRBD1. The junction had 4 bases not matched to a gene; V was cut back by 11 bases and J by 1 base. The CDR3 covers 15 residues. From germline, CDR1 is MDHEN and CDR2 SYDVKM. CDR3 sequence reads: CAGGTGGSGANVLTF. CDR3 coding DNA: TGTGCCGGGGGGACAGGGGGTTCTGGGGCCAACGTCCTGACTTTC.

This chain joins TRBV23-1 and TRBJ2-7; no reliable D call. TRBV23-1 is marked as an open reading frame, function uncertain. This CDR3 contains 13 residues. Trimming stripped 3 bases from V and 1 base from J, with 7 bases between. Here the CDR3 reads CASSHSNSYEQYV. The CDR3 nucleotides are TGCGCCAGCAGTCACTCGAATTCCTACGAGCAGTACGTC.

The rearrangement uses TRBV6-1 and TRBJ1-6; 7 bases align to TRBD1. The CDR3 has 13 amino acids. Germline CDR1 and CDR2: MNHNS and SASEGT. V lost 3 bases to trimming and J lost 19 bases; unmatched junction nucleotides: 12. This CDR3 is CASSDVRQGRIHF. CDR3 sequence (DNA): TGTGCCAGCAGTGACGTCCGACAGGGAAGGATTCACTTT.

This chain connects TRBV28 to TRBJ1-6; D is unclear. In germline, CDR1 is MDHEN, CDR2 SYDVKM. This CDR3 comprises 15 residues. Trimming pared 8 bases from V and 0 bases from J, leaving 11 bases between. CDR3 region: CASGPGSSYNSPLHF. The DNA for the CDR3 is TGTGCCAGCGGTCCCGGGAGCTCCTATAATTCACCCCTCCACTTT. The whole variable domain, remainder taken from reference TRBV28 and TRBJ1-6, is DVKVTQSSRYLVKRTGEKVFLECVQDMDHENMFWYRQDPGLGLRLIYFSYDVKMKEKGDIPEGYSVSREKKERFSLILESASTNQTSMYLCASGPGSSYNSPLHFGNGTRLTVT.

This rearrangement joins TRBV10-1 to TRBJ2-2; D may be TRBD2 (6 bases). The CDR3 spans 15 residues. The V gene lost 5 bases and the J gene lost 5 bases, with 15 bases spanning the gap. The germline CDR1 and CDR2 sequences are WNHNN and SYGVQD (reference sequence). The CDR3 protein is CASSPGGAGTGELFF. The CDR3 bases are TGCGCCAGCAGTCCCGGAGGGGCGGGGACCGGGGAGCTGTTTTTT.

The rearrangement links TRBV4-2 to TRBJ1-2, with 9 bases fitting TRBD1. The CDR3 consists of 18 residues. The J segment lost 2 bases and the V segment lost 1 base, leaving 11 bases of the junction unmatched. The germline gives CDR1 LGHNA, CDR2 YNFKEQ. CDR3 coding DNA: TGTGCCAGCAGCCAAGTAGGGGGACAGGGCCTAACCAACTATGGCTACACCTTC. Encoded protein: CASSQVGGQGLTNYGYTF.

CDR3 region: CASADSSVGELFF. CDR3 nucleotides: TGTGCCAGCGCGGATTCATCGGTCGGGGAGCTGTTTTTT. The rearrangement links TRBV7-8 to TRBJ2-2, with D hard to call. Germline CDR1 SGHVS, CDR2 FQNEAQ. CDR3 length: 13 amino acids. V was clipped by 8 bases and J by 7 bases, with 14 bases between them.

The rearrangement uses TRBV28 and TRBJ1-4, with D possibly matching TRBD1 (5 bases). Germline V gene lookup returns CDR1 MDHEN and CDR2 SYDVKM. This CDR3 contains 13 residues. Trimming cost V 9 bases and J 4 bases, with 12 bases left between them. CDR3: CASKRGGNEKLFF. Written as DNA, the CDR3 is TGTGCCAGTAAACGTGGGGGTAATGAAAAACTGTTTTTT.

DNA for the CDR3: TGTGCCAGCAGCCCCTCACAGGGGGCAGGCGAGCAGTACGTC. Its translation: CASSPSQGAGEQYV. The chain has TRBV4-2 and TRBJ2-7, with 9 bases fitting TRBD1. The trim removed 4 bases at V and 6 bases at J, leaving 7 bases unmatched. The CDR3 has 14 amino acids. Germline V gene sequence: CDR1 LGHNA, CDR2 YNFKEQ.

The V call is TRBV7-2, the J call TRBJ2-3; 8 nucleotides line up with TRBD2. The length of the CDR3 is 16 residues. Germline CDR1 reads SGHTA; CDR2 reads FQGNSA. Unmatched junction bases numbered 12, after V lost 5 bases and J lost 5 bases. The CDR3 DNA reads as TGTGCCAGCAGCCTGGAGGGACGGGAGGGGTTAGATACGCAGTATTTT. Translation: CASSLEGREGLDTQYF.

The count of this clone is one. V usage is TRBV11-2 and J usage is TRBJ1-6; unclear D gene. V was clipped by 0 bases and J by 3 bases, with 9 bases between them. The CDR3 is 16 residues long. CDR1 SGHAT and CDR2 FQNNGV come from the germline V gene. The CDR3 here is CASSLETGGYNSPLHF. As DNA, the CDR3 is TGTGCCAGCAGCTTAGAGACGGGAGGCTATAATTCACCCCTCCACTTT.

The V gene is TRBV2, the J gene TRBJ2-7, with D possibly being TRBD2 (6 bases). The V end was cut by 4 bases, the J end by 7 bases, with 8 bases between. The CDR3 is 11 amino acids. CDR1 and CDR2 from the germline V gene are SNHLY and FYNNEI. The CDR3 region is CASSARGEQYF. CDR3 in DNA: TGTGCCAGCAGTGCCCGGGGGGAGCAGTACTTC.

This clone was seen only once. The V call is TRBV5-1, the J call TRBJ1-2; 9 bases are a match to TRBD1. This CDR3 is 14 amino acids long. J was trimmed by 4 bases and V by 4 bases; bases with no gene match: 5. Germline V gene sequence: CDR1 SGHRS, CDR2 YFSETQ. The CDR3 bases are TGCGCCAGCAGCCCGCCGACAGGGGGCTATGGCTACACCTTC. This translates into CASSPPTGGYGYTF.

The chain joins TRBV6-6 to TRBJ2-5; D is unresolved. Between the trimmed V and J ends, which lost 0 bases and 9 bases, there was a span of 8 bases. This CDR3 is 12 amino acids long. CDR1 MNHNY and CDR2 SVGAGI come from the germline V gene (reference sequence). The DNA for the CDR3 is TGTGCCAGCAGTTACTCTTCTTCGGCCCAGTACTTC. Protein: CASSYSSSAQYF.

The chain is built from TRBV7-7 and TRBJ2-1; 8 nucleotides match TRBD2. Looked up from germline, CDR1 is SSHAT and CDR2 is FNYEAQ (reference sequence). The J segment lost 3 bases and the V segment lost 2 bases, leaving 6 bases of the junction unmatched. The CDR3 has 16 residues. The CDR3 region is CASSLMAGGHYNEQFF. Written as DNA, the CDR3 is TGTGCCAGCAGCTTAATGGCGGGAGGCCACTACAATGAGCAGTTCTTC.

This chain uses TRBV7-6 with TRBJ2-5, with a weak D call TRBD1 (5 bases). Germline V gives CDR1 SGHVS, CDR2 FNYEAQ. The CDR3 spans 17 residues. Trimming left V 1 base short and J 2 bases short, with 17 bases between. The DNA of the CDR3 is TGTGCCAGCAGCTTAGGACAGAATCTAGTAGGGCAAGAGACCCAGTACTTC. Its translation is CASSLGQNLVGQETQYF.

The CDR3 protein is CASSHTLQGPGAFF. CDR3 bases: TGTGCCAGCAGCCACACACTTCAGGGGCCTGGGGCTTTCTTT. The chain recombines TRBV5-4 with TRBJ1-1, with TRBD1 as a possible D gene (6 bases). Germline CDR1 is SGHNT and CDR2 is YYREEE (reference sequence). The CDR3 sequence is 14 residues long. V was trimmed by 4 bases and J by 11 bases, leaving 21 bases between them.

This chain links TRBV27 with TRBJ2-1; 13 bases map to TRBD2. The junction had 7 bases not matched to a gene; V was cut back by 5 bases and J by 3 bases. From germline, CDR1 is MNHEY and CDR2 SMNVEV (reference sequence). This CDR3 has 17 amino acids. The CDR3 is CASSPRLAGGRYNEQFF. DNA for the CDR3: TGTGCCAGCAGTCCCAGACTAGCGGGGGGCCGCTACAATGAGCAGTTCTTC.

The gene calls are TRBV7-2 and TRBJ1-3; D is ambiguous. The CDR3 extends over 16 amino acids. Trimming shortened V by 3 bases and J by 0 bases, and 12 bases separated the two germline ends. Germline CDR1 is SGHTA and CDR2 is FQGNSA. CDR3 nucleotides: TGTGCCAGCAGCTTCAATCTCCCCCCCTCTGGAAACACCATATATTTT. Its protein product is CASSFNLPPSGNTIYF.